The next 4 T cell receptor beta chains were all read from a single sample in a study of regulatory T cells in long-lasting Graves disease. As for time point: newly diagnosed GD, antithyroid drugs for less than 3 months. The TCR library was made from RNA that had been extracted from PBMCs in TRIzol. Construction of the TCR beta libraries employed iRepertoire HTBI primers in conjunction with Arm-PCR of CDR3 regions. Each CDR3 protein gets one entry after TCRdb re-called the multiplex PCR reads with MiXCR. The sample includes about 320,000 distinct CDR3 sequences, over 15% of them seen just once. This material consisted of peripheral blood mononuclear cells (PBMCs), taken at new diagnosis, from a patient treated with antithyroid drugs. These receptors were collected from a female donor with Graves disease.

This clonotype was seen at least ten times. The rearrangement links TRBV29-1 to TRBJ2-1; 7 bases agree with TRBD2. Trimming took 2 bases from V and 7 from J; bases not matched to a gene: 5. The germline V gene has CDR1 SQVTM and CDR2 ANQGSEA. This CDR3 region has 13 residues. The CDR3 sequence: CSVELAGANEQFF. The CDR3 DNA reads TGCAGCGTTGAACTCGCGGGAGCGAATGAGCAGTTCTTC.

This clonotype turned up a few times. The gene calls are TRBV5-1 and TRBJ2-1; TRBD2 matches at 11 bases. Germline CDR1 and CDR2: SGHRS and YFSETQ. V lost 3 bases to trimming and J lost 4 bases; unmatched junction nucleotides: 9. The CDR3 loop spans 17 amino acids. CDR3 in amino acids: CASSYTPGLAAYNEQFF. The CDR3 bases are TGCGCCAGCAGCTACACGCCGGGACTAGCGGCGTACAATGAGCAGTTCTTC.

This clonotype was detected many times. The V call is TRBV28, the J call TRBJ2-6; D is undetermined. Germline values: CDR1 MDHEN, CDR2 SYDVKM. V was cut by 2 bases and J by 2 bases, with 4 bases left in between. This CDR3 is 14 amino acids long. CDR3 residues: CASSLTPGANVLTF. DNA of the CDR3: TGTGCCAGCAGTTTAACTCCTGGGGCCAACGTCCTGACTTTC.

This clonotype was seen ten or more times. The CDR3 DNA reads as TGTGCCACCAAGGGACAGTACACTGAAGCTTTCTTT. Amino acid sequence: CATKGQYTEAFF. The chain employs TRBV24-1 and TRBJ1-1, with 7 bases fitting TRBD1. Germline V lookup: CDR1 KGHDR, CDR2 SFDVKD. The CDR3 totals 12 residues. The V and J ends lost 8 bases and 3 bases, in that order; junction bases with no gene match: 2.